Given below is one T cell receptor beta chain in context. No antigen is known for it. V was clipped by 4 bases and J by 4 bases; unmatched bases: 9. The CDR3 covers 16 residues. Germline CDR1 is MGHDK and CDR2 is SYGVNS. This sample is part of a study of neurological immune-mediated disorders. Study-level points and caveats: No sharing of CDR3 amino acid sequences was observed among expanded clones across subjects, suggesting private repertoires in all groups.

MiXCR was run by TCRdb on the 5' RACE reads, yielding one entry per CDR3 protein. The data contain roughly 56,000 distinct CDR3 sequences, 10% to 12% of them singletons. The controls, all healthy individuals, were blood bank volunteers in Maryland, USA. The V call is TRBV25-1, the J call TRBJ2-3, with 9 bases that match TRBD1. The sequence was obtained from a man aged 55 to 70 in good health. The specimen was PBMCs. The chain's CDR3 is CASSAAGQGRSDTQYF. CDR3 bases: TGTGCCAGCAGTGCAGCCGGACAGGGGCGGTCAGATACGCAGTATTTT. Full variable domain (outside the CDR3, taken from reference TRBV25-1 and TRBJ2-3): EADIYQTPRYLVIGTGKKITLECSQTMGHDKMYWYQQDPGMELHLIHYSYGVNSTEKGDLSSESTVSRIRTEHFPLTLESARPSHTSQYLCASSAAGQGRSDTQYFGPGTRLTVL.